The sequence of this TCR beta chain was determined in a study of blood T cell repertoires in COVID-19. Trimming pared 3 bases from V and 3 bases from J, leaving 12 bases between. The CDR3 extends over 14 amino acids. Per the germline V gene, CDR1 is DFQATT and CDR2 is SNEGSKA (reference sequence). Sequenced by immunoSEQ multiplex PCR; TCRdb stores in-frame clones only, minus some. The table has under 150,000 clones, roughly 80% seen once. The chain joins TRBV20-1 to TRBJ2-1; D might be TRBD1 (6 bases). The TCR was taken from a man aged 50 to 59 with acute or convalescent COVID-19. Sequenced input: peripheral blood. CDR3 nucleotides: TGCAGTGCTAGTCGGGCAGGGGTCTACAATGAGCAGTTCTTC. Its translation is CSASRAGVYNEQFF.